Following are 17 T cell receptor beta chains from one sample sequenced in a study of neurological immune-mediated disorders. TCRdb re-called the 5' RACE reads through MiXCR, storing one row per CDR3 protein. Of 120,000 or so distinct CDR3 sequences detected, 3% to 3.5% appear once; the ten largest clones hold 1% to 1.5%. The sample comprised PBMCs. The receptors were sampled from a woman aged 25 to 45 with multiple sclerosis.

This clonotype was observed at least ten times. This chain's CDR3 is CASSSAGGPAGELFF. The CDR3 bases are TGCGCCAGCAGTTCAGCGGGAGGGCCTGCCGGGGAGCTGTTTTTT. The chain employs TRBV4-3 and TRBJ2-2; 10 bases are shared with TRBD2. This CDR3 region has 15 residues. V lost 6 bases to trimming and J lost 6 bases; unmatched junction nucleotides: 7. In germline, CDR1 is LGHNA, CDR2 YSLEER.

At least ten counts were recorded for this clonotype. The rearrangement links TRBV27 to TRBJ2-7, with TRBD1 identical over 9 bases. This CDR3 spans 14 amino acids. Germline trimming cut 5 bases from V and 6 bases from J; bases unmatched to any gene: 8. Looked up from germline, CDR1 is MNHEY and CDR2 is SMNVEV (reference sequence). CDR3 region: CASSTAGQGGEQYF. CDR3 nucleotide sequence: TGTGCCAGCAGTACCGCGGGACAGGGAGGCGAGCAGTACTTC.

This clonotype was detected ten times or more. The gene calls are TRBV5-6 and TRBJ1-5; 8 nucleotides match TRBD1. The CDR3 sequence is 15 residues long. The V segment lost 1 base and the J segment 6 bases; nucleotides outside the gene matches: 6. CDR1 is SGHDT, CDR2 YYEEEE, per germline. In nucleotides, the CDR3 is TGTGCCAGCAGCTTGTTAAGGGACAGGTCTCAGCCCCAGCATTTT. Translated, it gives CASSLLRDRSQPQHF.

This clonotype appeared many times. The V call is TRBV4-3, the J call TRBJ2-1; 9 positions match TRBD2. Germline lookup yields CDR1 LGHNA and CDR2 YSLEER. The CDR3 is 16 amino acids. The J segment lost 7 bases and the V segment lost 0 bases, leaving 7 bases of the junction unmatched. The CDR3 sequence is CASSQDTGLAMNEQFF. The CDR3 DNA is TGCGCCAGCAGCCAAGATACGGGACTAGCTATGAATGAGCAGTTCTTC.

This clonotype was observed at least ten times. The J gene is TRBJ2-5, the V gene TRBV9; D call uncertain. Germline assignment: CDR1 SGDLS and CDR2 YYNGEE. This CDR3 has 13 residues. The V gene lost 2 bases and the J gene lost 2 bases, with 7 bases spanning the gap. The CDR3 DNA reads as TGTGCCAGCAGCGTTCGGCCACAAGAGACCCAGTACTTC. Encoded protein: CASSVRPQETQYF.

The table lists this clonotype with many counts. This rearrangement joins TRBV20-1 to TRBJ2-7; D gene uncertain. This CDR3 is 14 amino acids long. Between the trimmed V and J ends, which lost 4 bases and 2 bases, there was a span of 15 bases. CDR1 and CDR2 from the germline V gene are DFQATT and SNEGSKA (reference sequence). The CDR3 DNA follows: TGCAGTGCTATAACATCTAACGGCCCCTACGAGCAGTACTTC. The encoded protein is CSAITSNGPYEQYF.

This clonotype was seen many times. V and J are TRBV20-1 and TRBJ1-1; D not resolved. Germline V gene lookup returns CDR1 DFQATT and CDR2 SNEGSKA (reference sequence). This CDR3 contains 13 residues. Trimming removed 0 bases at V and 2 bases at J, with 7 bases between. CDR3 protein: CSARDPGNTEAFF. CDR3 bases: TGCAGTGCTAGAGACCCAGGAAACACTGAAGCTTTCTTT.

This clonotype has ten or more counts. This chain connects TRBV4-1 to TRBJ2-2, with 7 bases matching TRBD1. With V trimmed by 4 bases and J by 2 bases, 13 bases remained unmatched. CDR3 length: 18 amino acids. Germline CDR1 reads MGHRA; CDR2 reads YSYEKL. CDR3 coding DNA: TGCGCCAGCAGCCGACGGACAGGAACATGGTCAAACACCGGGGAGCTGTTTTTT. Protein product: CASSRRTGTWSNTGELFF.

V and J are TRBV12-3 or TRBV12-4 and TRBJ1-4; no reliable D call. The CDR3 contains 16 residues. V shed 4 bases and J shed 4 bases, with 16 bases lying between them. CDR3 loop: CASSSYRGGSNEKLFF. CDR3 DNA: TGTGCCAGCAGTTCTTACCGGGGAGGGAGTAATGAAAAACTGTTTTTT.

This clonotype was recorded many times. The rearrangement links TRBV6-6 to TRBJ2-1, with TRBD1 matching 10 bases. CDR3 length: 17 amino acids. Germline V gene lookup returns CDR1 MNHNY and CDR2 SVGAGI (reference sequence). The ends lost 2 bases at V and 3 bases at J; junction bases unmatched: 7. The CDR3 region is CASSYGTGALGYNEQFF. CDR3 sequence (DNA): TGTGCCAGCAGTTACGGGACAGGGGCTCTAGGCTACAATGAGCAGTTCTTC.

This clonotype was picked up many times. CDR3 sequence (DNA): TGTGCCAGCAGTGCCCCTGGCAGGGGAGACTATGGCTACACCTTC. It specifies CASSAPGRGDYGYTF. The chain joins TRBV6-2 or TRBV6-3 to TRBJ1-2; possibly TRBD1 for D (6 bases). This CDR3 region has 15 residues. Germline values: CDR1 MNHEY, CDR2 SVGEGT. The V and J ends lost 5 bases and 3 bases respectively, with 16 bases between them.

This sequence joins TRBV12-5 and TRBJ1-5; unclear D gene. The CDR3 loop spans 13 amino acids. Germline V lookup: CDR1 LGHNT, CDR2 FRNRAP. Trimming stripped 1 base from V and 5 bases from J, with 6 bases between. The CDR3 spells CASGLGGHQPQHF. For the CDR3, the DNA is TGTGCTAGTGGTTTGGGGGGTCATCAGCCCCAGCATTTT.

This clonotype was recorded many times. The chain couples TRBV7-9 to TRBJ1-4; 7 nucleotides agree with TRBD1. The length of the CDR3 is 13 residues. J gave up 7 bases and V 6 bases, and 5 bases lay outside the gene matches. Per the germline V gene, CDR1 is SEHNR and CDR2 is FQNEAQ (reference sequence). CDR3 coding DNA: TGTGCCAGCAGGACAGGGTTGTCTGAAAAACTGTTTTTT. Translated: CASRTGLSEKLFF.

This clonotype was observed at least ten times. In nucleotides, the CDR3 is TGCGCCAGCAGCGGGACAGGGGTCAAAGATACGCAGTATTTT. It translates to CASSGTGVKDTQYF. The J gene is TRBJ2-3, the V gene TRBV10-2, with TRBD1 identical over 10 bases. V was pared by 6 bases and J by 5 bases, with 5 bases of the junction left unmatched. The germline gives CDR1 WSHSY, CDR2 SAAADI. The CDR3 is made up of 14 amino acids.

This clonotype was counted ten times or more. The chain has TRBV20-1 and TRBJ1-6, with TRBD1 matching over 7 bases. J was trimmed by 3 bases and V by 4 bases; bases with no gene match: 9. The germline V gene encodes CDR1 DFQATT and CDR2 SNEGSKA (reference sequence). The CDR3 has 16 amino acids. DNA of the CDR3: TGCAGTGCTATAGAGCGCTCAGGGGGCTATAATTCACCCCTCCACTTT. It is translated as CSAIERSGGYNSPLHF.

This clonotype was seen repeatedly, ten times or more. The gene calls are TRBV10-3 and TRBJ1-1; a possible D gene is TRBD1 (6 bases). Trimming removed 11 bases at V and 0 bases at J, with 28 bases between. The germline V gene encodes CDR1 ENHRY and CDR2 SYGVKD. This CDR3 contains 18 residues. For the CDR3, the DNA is TGTGCCTTAACGGACAGTCTCTTCAAGGGGTACATGAACACTGAAGCTTTCTTT. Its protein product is CALTDSLFKGYMNTEAFF.

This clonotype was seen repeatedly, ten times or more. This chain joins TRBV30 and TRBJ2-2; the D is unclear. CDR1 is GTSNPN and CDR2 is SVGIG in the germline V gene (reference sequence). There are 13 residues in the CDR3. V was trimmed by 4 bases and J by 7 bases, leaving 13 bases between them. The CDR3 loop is CAWKRVSGGELFF. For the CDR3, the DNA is TGTGCCTGGAAAAGAGTTTCTGGCGGGGAGCTGTTTTTT.